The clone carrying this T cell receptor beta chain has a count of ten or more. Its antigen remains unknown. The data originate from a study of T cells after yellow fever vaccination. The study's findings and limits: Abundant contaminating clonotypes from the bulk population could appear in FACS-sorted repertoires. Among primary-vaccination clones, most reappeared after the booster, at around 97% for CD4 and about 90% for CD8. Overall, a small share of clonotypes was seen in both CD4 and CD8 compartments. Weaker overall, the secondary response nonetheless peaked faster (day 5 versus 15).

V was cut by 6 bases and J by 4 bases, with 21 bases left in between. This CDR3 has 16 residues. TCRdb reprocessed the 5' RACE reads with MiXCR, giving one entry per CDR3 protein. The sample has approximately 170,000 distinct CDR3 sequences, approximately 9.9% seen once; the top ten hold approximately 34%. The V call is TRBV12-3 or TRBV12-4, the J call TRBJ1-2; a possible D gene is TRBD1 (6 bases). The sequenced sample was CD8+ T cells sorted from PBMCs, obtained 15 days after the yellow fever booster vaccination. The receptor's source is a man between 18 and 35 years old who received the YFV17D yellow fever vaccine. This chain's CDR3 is CASSPTSTGGSYGYTF. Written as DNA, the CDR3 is TGTGCCAGCAGCCCTACGTCCACGGGGGGCTCCTATGGCTACACCTTC.